The T cell receptor (beta chain) described here comes from a study of response to subunit inactivated influenza vaccine. This clonotype was recorded a few times. The antigen is unknown. General observations from the study: The authors suggested that few new T cells are recruited per seasonal influenza vaccination.

TCRdb fed the RT-PCR reads into MiXCR, producing one record per CDR3 protein. The repertoire includes approximately 290,000 distinct CDR3 sequences, approximately 20% of them detected once, and 9% to 12% sits in the top ten. Germline lookup yields CDR1 DFQATT and CDR2 SNEGSKA (reference sequence). Trimming removed 0 bases from V and 4 bases from J, with 18 bases in between. There are 16 residues in the CDR3. The sequence came from a man between 50 and 70 years old who received an inactivated influenza vaccine. This chain connects TRBV20-1 to TRBJ1-1, with D unresolved. The starting material was PBMCs from blood, obtained approximately 20 months after vaccination. The CDR3 nucleotides read TGCAGTGCTAGAGATCTTTATCCCGACGGTGGCACTGAAGCTTTCTTT. Translated, it gives CSARDLYPDGGTEAFF.